This TCR beta chain stems from a study of blood T cells in healthy people across ages. There are 12 residues in the CDR3. Trimming pared 1 base from V and 12 bases from J, leaving 12 bases between. CDR1 and CDR2 from the germline V gene are MNHEY and SVGEGT. Together with a sample-barcoded 5' primer, a J-beta primer mix was included in a second PCR lasting roughly 6 to 12 cycles. Template switching added a 12-random-nucleotide identifier to every cDNA molecule. TCRdb fed the 5' RACE reads into MiXCR, producing one record per CDR3 protein. The sample has 800,000 to 950,000 distinct CDR3 sequences; around 29% are singletons. A remark on this clonotype: The antigen remains unidentified.

Study results and caveats: Older individuals had lower TCR beta diversity per million T cells (the decline was roughly linear).

In addition, the sample was reused for a study of T cells of mothers and their children.

This clonotype originated in a woman in her 40s in good health. Sequencing input: blood. The V call is TRBV6-2 or TRBV6-3, the J call TRBJ1-1, with D perhaps TRBD1 (6 bases). CDR3 DNA sequence: TGTGCCAGCAGTTACTTCGGGGGCTCGACTTTCTTT. Translation gives CASSYFGGSTFF.